This TCR beta chain was captured in a study of sequential checkpoint blockade in melanoma. This clone has only one observation. Its antigen is not identified. Study-wide findings and caveats: In arm A, pretreatment tumor clonality was associated with response.

Measured with immunoSEQ multiplex PCR; TCRdb has only the in-frame clones, and not every one. The sample lists roughly 200 clones, about 25% seen once, with 8.9% in the top ten. CDR1 is KGHSH and CDR2 is LQKENI in the germline V gene. The CDR3 length is 14 residues. Trimming took off 6 bases at V and 1 base at J, with 12 bases between the two ends. Stated treatment: randomized to nivolumab then ipilimumab (arm A) or the reverse (arm B). The V gene is TRBV18, the J gene TRBJ2-5; D may be TRBD2 (5 bases). The sequences come from tumor tissue (inferred from file names), collected from a patient given nivolumab and ipilimumab in sequence. This TCR was recovered from a human donor with melanoma. CDR3: CASSPGNRQETQYF. CDR3 nucleotide sequence: TGTGCCAGCTCCCCCGGGAACCGCCAAGAGACCCAGTACTTC.